Below, 29 T cell receptor beta chains from the same sample are listed, as sequenced in a study of regulatory T cells in long-lasting Graves disease. With iRepertoire HTBI primers and Arm-PCR of CDR3 regions, TCR beta libraries were built. TCRdb redid the calling of the multiplex PCR reads with MiXCR, one entry per CDR3 protein. The repertoire holds about 540,000 distinct CDR3 sequences, with roughly 14% as singletons. The time point denotes: newly diagnosed GD, antithyroid drugs for less than 3 months. The TCR library was prepared using RNA isolated from PBMCs. This sample also appeared in a second study, on T cells in Graves' hyperthyroidism and ophthalmopathy.

Specimen: peripheral blood mononuclear cells (PBMCs), collected at new diagnosis, from a patient treated with antithyroid drugs. These receptors were collected from a man aged 25-45 years with Graves disease.

A few counts support this clonotype. J is TRBJ2-7 and V is TRBV24-1; D not resolved. The CDR3 is made up of 14 amino acids. The germline V gene has CDR1 KGHDR and CDR2 SFDVKD. Trimming cost V 4 bases and J 3 bases, with 12 bases left between them. CDR3 bases: TGTGCCACCAGTGAGGGCAGCAACCTCTACGAGCAGTACTTC. This translates into CATSEGSNLYEQYF.

Many counts were recorded for this clonotype. The chain joins TRBV5-1 to TRBJ2-5; TRBD2 agrees at 11 bases. CDR3 length: 17 residues. Germline V gene data show CDR1 as SGHRS and CDR2 as YFSETQ. J lost 0 bases, V lost 4 bases, and 8 bases had no gene match. This chain's CDR3 is CASSHELAGANQETQYF. In DNA form, the CDR3 reads TGCGCCAGCAGCCACGAACTAGCGGGAGCTAACCAAGAGACCCAGTACTTC.

Notes on this clonotype: A single base separates this from a much larger clone, so it may be a read error. The V call is TRBV2, the J call TRBJ2-1; D remains ambiguous. CDR1 is SNHLY, CDR2 FYNNEI, per germline. The CDR3 has 11 amino acids. The V and J ends lost 1 base and 12 bases respectively, with 7 bases between them. CDR3 coding DNA: TGTGCCAGCAGTGAAGAGAGTGGGCAGTTCTTC. It yields the protein CASSEESGQFF.

Many counts were recorded for this clonotype. The rearrangement uses TRBV12-3 or TRBV12-4 and TRBJ1-5; D gene ambiguous. Trimming left V 5 bases short and J 1 base short, with 9 bases between. The CDR3 is 14 amino acids. The CDR3 loop is CASSAMGSNQPQHF. The CDR3 DNA is TGTGCCAGCAGTGCAATGGGGAGCAATCAGCCCCAGCATTTT.

This clonotype was seen a few times. The CDR3 region is CASSALSDIYGYTF. CDR3 nucleotide sequence: TGTGCCAGCAGTGCCCTTTCCGATATCTATGGCTACACCTTC. J is TRBJ1-2 and V is TRBV9; D call uncertain. The CDR3 runs to 14 residues. Germline-derived CDR1 and CDR2 are SGDLS and YYNGEE. V was cut by 5 bases and J by 4 bases, with 15 bases left in between.

The V and J genes are TRBV9 and TRBJ1-2; the match to TRBD1 covers 10 bases. The J segment lost 5 bases and the V segment lost 4 bases, leaving 8 bases of the junction unmatched. CDR1 and CDR2 from the germline V gene are SGDLS and YYNGEE. This CDR3 comprises 15 residues. CDR3 in amino acids: CASSSSAGQGYGYTF. DNA for the CDR3: TGTGCCAGCAGCTCTTCCGCGGGACAGGGGTATGGCTACACCTTC.

The CDR3 is CASSQDVPAYRDEQFF. The DNA for the CDR3 is TGCGCCAGCAGCCAAGATGTCCCGGCGTATCGGGATGAGCAGTTCTTC. This sequence joins TRBV4-1 and TRBJ2-1; D uncertain. Germline CDR1 is MGHRA and CDR2 is YSYEKL. V was cut by 0 bases and J by 8 bases, with 17 bases left in between. The CDR3 runs 16 residues.

This clonotype has a handful of counts. The chain combines TRBV19 with TRBJ2-7; D unclear. V was cut by 2 bases and J by 6 bases, with 8 bases left in between. The CDR3 runs 12 residues. From germline, CDR1 is LNHDA and CDR2 SQIVND (reference sequence). CDR3 nucleotides: TGTGCCAGTAGTATATTGGGTTCCGAGCAGTACTTC. Amino acids: CASSILGSEQYF.

This clonotype was seen at least ten times. The chain employs TRBV6-1 and TRBJ2-1; D assignment may be TRBD1 or TRBD2 (7 bases each). CDR1 is MNHNS, CDR2 SASEGT, per germline. The CDR3 runs to 14 residues. V lost 7 bases to trimming and J lost 9 bases, with 19 bases between them. This chain's CDR3 is CASNPLQGGPEQFF. DNA of the CDR3: TGTGCCAGCAACCCGCTCCAGGGGGGGCCTGAGCAGTTCTTC.

V gene TRBV6-9 combines with J gene TRBJ1-5, with D maybe TRBD1 (5 bases). This CDR3 is 15 amino acids long. V gave up 3 bases and J gave up 1 base, with 10 bases separating them. Per the germline V gene, CDR1 is MNHGY and CDR2 is SVAAGI. In DNA form, the CDR3 reads TGTGCCAGCAGTTACGGCCCAGGGAGCAATCAGCCCCAGCATTTT. Translated: CASSYGPGSNQPQHF.

A few counts support this clonotype. V usage is TRBV12-3 or TRBV12-4 and J usage is TRBJ2-5; the D gene is possibly TRBD1 (6 bases). V dropped 2 bases and J dropped 3 bases, with 7 bases sitting between them. This CDR3 is 13 amino acids long. CDR3 in DNA: TGTGCCAGCAGTTTACCAGGGGAAGAGACCCAGTACTTC. This gives the protein CASSLPGEETQYF.

This clonotype was counted a few times. V and J are TRBV27 and TRBJ2-7; no clear D gene. Trimming removed 6 bases from V and 5 bases from J, with 14 bases in between. This CDR3 is built from 13 residues. Germline V lookup: CDR1 MNHEY, CDR2 SMNVEV (reference sequence). The DNA of the CDR3 is TGTGCCAGCAGCCCCTACGAGCGCCACGAGCAGTACTTC. Translation: CASSPYERHEQYF.

This clonotype occurred many times. This sequence joins TRBV10-1 and TRBJ2-1; D is ambiguous. CDR3 length: 13 residues. In germline, CDR1 is WNHNN, CDR2 SYGVQD (reference sequence). V was clipped by 4 bases and J by 10 bases, with 14 bases between them. The CDR3 loop reads CASSGPRRMEQFF. CDR3 DNA: TGCGCCAGCAGTGGGCCCCGCCGAATGGAGCAGTTCTTC.

CDR3 in amino acids: CSANPGQGSHEQFF. For the CDR3, the DNA is TGCAGTGCTAACCCGGGACAGGGATCGCATGAGCAGTTCTTC. The V and J genes are TRBV20-1 and TRBJ2-1; 9 bases align to TRBD1. V lost 4 bases, J lost 8 bases, and 9 bases stayed unmatched. CDR1 is DFQATT, CDR2 SNEGSKA, per germline (reference sequence). CDR3 size: 14 residues.

Remarks on this clonotype: Possible read error: a much larger clone is one base away. This chain links TRBV6-2 or TRBV6-3 with TRBJ2-7, with 10 positions matching TRBD1. The V segment lost 10 bases and the J segment 0 bases; nucleotides outside the gene matches: 6. In germline, CDR1 is MNHEY, CDR2 SVGEGT. The CDR3 has 14 residues. The CDR3 loop is CANRGQGSSYEQYF. DNA of the CDR3: TGTGCCAACAGGGGACAGGGGAGCTCCTACGAGCAGTACTTC.

This clonotype was picked up many times. This rearrangement joins TRBV2 to TRBJ1-6, with D hard to call. The CDR3 has 15 residues. CDR1 and CDR2 (germline): SNHLY, FYNNEI. V gave up 2 bases and J gave up 3 bases, with 8 bases separating them. The CDR3 is CASSELQNYNSPLHF. CDR3 in DNA: TGTGCCAGCAGTGAATTACAGAACTATAATTCACCCCTCCACTTT.

This clonotype was counted ten times or more. The V gene is TRBV9, the J gene TRBJ1-2; the D is unclear. The V gene's germline CDR1 is SGDLS and CDR2 YYNGEE. Trimming removed 4 bases at V and 8 bases at J, with 9 bases between. The CDR3 loop spans 11 amino acids. CDR3: CASSLDRGYTF. Written as DNA, the CDR3 is TGTGCCAGCAGCTTAGATCGAGGCTACACCTTC.

This clonotype was seen more than once but under ten times. Written as DNA, the CDR3 is TGCGCCAGCAGATATCCTAGCGGGAGGGCCGGCGATACGCAGTATTTT. Its translation is CASRYPSGRAGDTQYF. The V call is TRBV5-1, the J call TRBJ2-3, with 12 positions matching TRBD2. This CDR3 is built from 16 residues. The V segment lost 5 bases and the J segment 6 bases; nucleotides outside the gene matches: 10. The germline gives CDR1 SGHRS, CDR2 YFSETQ.

This clonotype occurred many times. The V call is TRBV2, the J call TRBJ2-7; 8 bases match TRBD2. The CDR3 contains 15 residues. Germline values: CDR1 SNHLY, CDR2 FYNNEI. J was trimmed by 0 bases and V by 4 bases; bases with no gene match: 5. CDR3 loop: CASSAERGSSYEQYF. CDR3 nucleotide sequence: TGTGCCAGCAGTGCCGAGCGGGGGAGCTCCTACGAGCAGTACTTC.

In the case of this clonotype: Mismatch with germline at one junction end may stem from a read error. The chain is built from TRBV6-5 and TRBJ2-3, with D maybe TRBD2 (5 bases). This CDR3 has 14 residues. Germline V lookup: CDR1 MNHEY, CDR2 SVGAGI. For the CDR3, the DNA is TGTGCCTGCAGTTACACGGGATTCACAGATACGCAGTATTTT. As protein: CACSYTGFTDTQYF.

This clonotype was seen repeatedly, ten times or more. The chain is built from TRBV7-9 and TRBJ1-5; 9 bases align to TRBD1. After removal of 1 base from V and 2 bases from J, the junction contained 9 bases not matched to a gene. The CDR3 runs to 18 residues. The germline V gene encodes CDR1 SEHNR and CDR2 FQNEAQ (reference sequence). The CDR3 nucleotides read TGTGCCAGCAGCTTAGACTGGACAGGGGATGGTCGCAATCAGCCCCAGCATTTT. Translated, it gives CASSLDWTGDGRNQPQHF.

V usage is TRBV19 and J usage is TRBJ1-5; 9 nucleotides line up with TRBD1. V lost 7 bases, J lost 0 bases, and 7 bases stayed unmatched. Germline V gene lookup returns CDR1 LNHDA and CDR2 SQIVND (reference sequence). The CDR3 is made up of 16 amino acids. CDR3 in amino acids: CASTTDRGASNQPQHF. The CDR3 nucleotides are TGTGCCAGTACCACGGACAGGGGCGCTAGCAATCAGCCCCAGCATTTT. Full variable domain (missing parts from reference TRBV19 and TRBJ1-5): DGGITQSPKYLFRKEGQNVTLSCEQNLNHDAMYWYRQDPGQGLRLIYYSQIVNDFQKGDIAEGYSVSREKKESFPLTVTSAQKNPTAFYLCASTTDRGASNQPQHFGDGTRLSIL.

This clonotype was counted at least ten times. The chain employs TRBV2 and TRBJ1-1; TRBD1 agrees at 7 bases. The CDR3 has 13 amino acids. Germline CDR1 and CDR2: SNHLY and FYNNEI. The J segment lost 1 base and the V segment lost 6 bases, leaving 2 bases of the junction unmatched. The CDR3 spells CASRQGRNTEAFF. The CDR3 DNA follows: TGTGCCAGCAGACAGGGGCGGAACACTGAAGCTTTCTTT.

This clonotype appeared many times. The chain couples TRBV12-5 to TRBJ1-3, with TRBD1 as a possible D gene (5 bases). Per germline, CDR1 LGHNT and CDR2 FRNRAP. This CDR3 spans 17 amino acids. The V end lost 1 base, the J end lost 0 bases, and 13 bases lay between the germline ends. The CDR3 DNA reads TGTGCTAGTGGTTTGGGGCAGTGGGGACCCTCTGGAAACACCATATATTTT. It codes for CASGLGQWGPSGNTIYF.

CDR3 sequence reads: CSVGRRLGPPYEQYF. DNA of the CDR3: TGCAGCGTTGGAAGGAGGTTGGGACCTCCCTACGAGCAGTACTTC. V is TRBV29-1 and J is TRBJ2-7; D assignment may be TRBD1 or TRBD2 (5 bases each). The germline CDR1 and CDR2 sequences are SQVTM and ANQGSEA. CDR3 length: 15 residues. V lost 4 bases and J lost 2, with 18 bases in between.

This clonotype was counted ten times or more. The rearrangement joins TRBV7-9 to TRBJ2-7; 12 bases are shared with TRBD2. CDR3 length: 14 residues. V dropped 5 bases and J dropped 6; count of bases not matched to a gene: 5. The germline V gene encodes CDR1 SEHNR and CDR2 FQNEAQ (reference sequence). This CDR3 is CASSATSGSGEQYF. The CDR3 bases are TGTGCCAGCAGCGCGACTAGCGGGAGTGGCGAGCAGTACTTC.

This clonotype was found a few times. The V gene is TRBV18, the J gene TRBJ2-1, with 12 positions matching TRBD2. The CDR3 is 16 amino acids. Germline CDR1 and CDR2: KGHSH and LQKENI. V lost 0 bases and J lost 6; bases outside the gene matches: 3. The CDR3 coding sequence is TGTGCCAGCTCACCACCGACTAGCGGGAGACTCAATGAGCAGTTCTTC. Translation gives CASSPPTSGRLNEQFF.

The chain is built from TRBV24-1 and TRBJ1-5; D uncertain. The CDR3 spans 13 residues. V gave up 5 bases and J gave up 4 bases, with 8 bases separating them. Germline V lookup: CDR1 KGHDR, CDR2 SFDVKD. Written as DNA, the CDR3 is TGTGCCACCAGTGGGATAGGGAATCAGCCCCAGCATTTT. Its translation: CATSGIGNQPQHF.

This clonotype was seen many times. The chain has TRBV7-2 and TRBJ2-7; 12 nucleotides agree with TRBD2. Trimming cost V 5 bases and J 3 bases; bases outside gene matches: 17. Germline V CDR1 and CDR2: SGHTA, FQGNSA. The CDR3 consists of 19 residues. CDR3 DNA: TGTGCCAGCAGCCCCCGGGCCCTAAGACTAGCGGGGGTCCACTACGAGCAGTACTTC. Residues: CASSPRALRLAGVHYEQYF.